Below are 21 T cell receptor beta chains sequenced from a single sample in a study of OX40 agonist ivuxolimab in advanced cancers. This table comes from immunoSEQ multiplex PCR, and its TCRdb copy is limited to in-frame clones, with some not included. The sample consists of over 75,000 clones, around nine tenths of them appearing once. The sample was CD4+ or CD8+ T cells sorted from blood, taken in a trial of the OX40 agonist ivuxolimab. The receptors come from an adult with an advanced solid tumor such as melanoma, head and neck, liver or kidney cancer.

The J gene is TRBJ2-3, the V gene TRBV4-1, with D tentatively TRBD1 (5 bases). Germline values: CDR1 MGHRA, CDR2 YSYEKL. Trimming took off 1 base at V and 3 bases at J, with 14 bases between the two ends. This CDR3 is 16 amino acids long. The CDR3 spells CASSQVSRAKTDTQYF. In DNA, the CDR3 is TGCGCCAGCAGCCAAGTGTCCAGGGCAAAAACAGATACGCAGTATTTT.

This chain uses TRBV28 with TRBJ2-2; 11 bases map to TRBD2. This CDR3 is 18 amino acids long. Per the germline V gene, CDR1 is MDHEN and CDR2 is SYDVKM. V lost 6 bases, J lost 2 bases, and 11 bases stayed unmatched. CDR3 in amino acids: CASSLGLAGGENTGELFF. Written as DNA, the CDR3 is TGTGCCAGCAGCCTCGGGCTAGCGGGGGGAGAAAACACCGGGGAGCTGTTTTTT.

The CDR3 DNA follows: TGTGCCAGCAGTACCACTAGAGATACGCAGTATTTT. It codes for CASSTTRDTQYF. This rearrangement joins TRBV2 to TRBJ2-3, with a possible D match to TRBD2 (5 bases). Per the germline V gene, CDR1 is SNHLY and CDR2 is FYNNEI. The CDR3 is made up of 12 amino acids. The V end lost 5 bases, the J end lost 5 bases, and 8 bases lay between the germline ends.

The V call is TRBV7-2, the J call TRBJ1-1; weak D call: TRBD1 (5 bases). CDR3 length: 16 amino acids. Trimming took 2 bases from V and 2 from J, leaving 15 bases between them. CDR1 and CDR2 from the germline V gene are SGHTA and FQGNSA. The DNA for the CDR3 is TGTGCCAGCAGCTTAAGGGCAGGGAGGGTAAACACTGAAGCTTTCTTT. This encodes CASSLRAGRVNTEAFF.

The genes are TRBV4-1 and TRBJ2-7; the D is unclear. The CDR3 length is 14 residues. CDR1 and CDR2 (germline): MGHRA, YSYEKL. V lost 1 base and J lost 6, with 13 bases in between. The chain's CDR3 is CASSQGIQVREQYF. Here the CDR3 DNA reads TGCGCCAGCAGCCAAGGTATTCAGGTGCGCGAGCAGTACTTC.

The CDR3, as DNA: TGTGCCATCAGGTCGACAGAGGAAGCTTTCTTT. It is translated as CAIRSTEEAFF. The rearrangement links TRBV10-3 to TRBJ1-1, with a weak D call TRBD1 (5 bases). Germline V gene sequence: CDR1 ENHRY, CDR2 SYGVKD. The CDR3 covers 11 residues. The V gene lost 6 bases and the J gene lost 8 bases, with 10 bases spanning the gap.

The chain carries TRBV6-6 and TRBJ2-5; the D gene is possibly TRBD2 (5 bases). In germline, CDR1 is MNHNY, CDR2 SVGAGI (reference sequence). The V and J ends lost 5 bases and 5 bases respectively, with 15 bases between them. The CDR3 runs 14 residues. The CDR3 loop is CASSLNSGGETQYF. CDR3 sequence (DNA): TGTGCCAGCAGTCTAAACAGTGGCGGGGAGACCCAGTACTTC.

V gene TRBV10-3 combines with J gene TRBJ1-5; D unresolved. V was cut by 6 bases and J by 0 bases, with 12 bases left in between. CDR1 is ENHRY and CDR2 is SYGVKD in the germline V gene. The CDR3 sequence is 15 residues long. CDR3 DNA: TGTGCCATCAGCATTACACGGAATAGCAATCAGCCCCAGCATTTT. This encodes CAISITRNSNQPQHF.

This chain links TRBV30 with TRBJ2-7; D is undetermined. The CDR3 sequence is 13 residues long. The germline CDR1 and CDR2 sequences are GTSNPN and SVGIG (reference sequence). Trimming cost V 5 bases and J 3 bases, with 14 bases left between them. Here the CDR3 DNA reads TGTGCCTGGGGACCTCGGGCCTTCTACGAGCAGTACTTC. This encodes CAWGPRAFYEQYF.

The chain uses TRBV6-5 and TRBJ2-7; either TRBD1 or TRBD2 may supply D (5 bases each). V was clipped by 4 bases and J by 4 bases, with 17 bases between them. The germline gives CDR1 MNHEY, CDR2 SVGAGI. This CDR3 has 15 residues. CDR3 protein: CASSWGKGQSYEQYF. DNA for the CDR3: TGTGCCAGCAGTTGGGGGAAAGGGCAGTCGTACGAGCAGTACTTC.

This chain uses TRBV4-2 with TRBJ2-3; a weak D match, TRBD2 (5 bases). The CDR3 runs to 14 residues. Trimming took off 5 bases at V and 4 bases at J, with 13 bases between the two ends. Per germline, CDR1 LGHNA and CDR2 YNFKEQ. CDR3 sequence: CASSFLGGSDTQYF. The CDR3 region has the DNA TGTGCCAGCAGCTTCCTTGGCGGGTCAGATACGCAGTATTTT.

The CDR3 loop reads CATSRERLAYGYTF. CDR3 sequence (DNA): TGTGCCACCAGCAGAGAACGCCTTGCTTATGGCTACACCTTC. The chain is built from TRBV15 and TRBJ1-2; D is uncertain. This CDR3 is 14 amino acids long. Trimming took off 0 bases at V and 5 bases at J, with 10 bases between the two ends. Germline loops: CDR1 LNHNV, CDR2 YYDKDF (reference sequence). Full variable domain (outside the CDR3, taken from reference TRBV15 and TRBJ1-2): DAMVIQNPRYQVTQFGKPVTLSCSQTLNHNVMYWYQQKSSQAPKLLFHYYDKDFNNEADTPDNFQSRRPNTSFCFLDIRSPGLGDTAMYLCATSRERLAYGYTFGSGTRLTVV.

This sequence joins TRBV18 and TRBJ2-5; D remains ambiguous. V lost 6 bases and J 0 bases, leaving 2 bases between the germline ends. Looked up from germline, CDR1 is KGHSH and CDR2 is LQKENI. The CDR3 covers 11 residues. The CDR3 protein is CASSYQETQYF. CDR3 DNA: TGTGCCAGCTCGTACCAAGAGACCCAGTACTTC.

The chain couples TRBV18 to TRBJ1-1; D is unclear. Germline V lookup: CDR1 KGHSH, CDR2 LQKENI. The CDR3 totals 17 residues. V gave up 6 bases and J gave up 2 bases, with 22 bases separating them. CDR3 in DNA: TGTGCCAGCTCCCGGAGCTCTGGACCGGGGATTAACACTGAAGCTTTCTTT. This sequence encodes CASSRSSGPGINTEAFF.

V and J are TRBV5-1 and TRBJ2-1; 8 bases agree with TRBD2. The CDR3 sequence is 16 residues long. In germline, CDR1 is SGHRS, CDR2 YFSETQ. Trimming took 2 bases from V and 4 from J; bases not matched to a gene: 8. CDR3 sequence: CASSLDLAGRYNEQFF. The CDR3 DNA follows: TGCGCCAGCAGCTTAGATCTAGCGGGCCGATACAATGAGCAGTTCTTC.

J is TRBJ2-2 and V is TRBV7-3; 13 nucleotides match TRBD2. V was pared by 5 bases and J by 6 bases, with 6 bases of the junction left unmatched. Germline V lookup: CDR1 SGHTA, CDR2 FQGTGA. The CDR3 sequence is 16 residues long. CDR3 sequence: CASSRGLAGAAGELFF. The CDR3 DNA reads as TGTGCCAGCAGCCGAGGACTAGCGGGGGCCGCCGGGGAGCTGTTTTTT.

The chain joins TRBV7-2 to TRBJ2-1, with no clear D. V was trimmed by 7 bases and J by 9 bases, leaving 25 bases between them. The germline V gene encodes CDR1 SGHTA and CDR2 FQGNSA. This CDR3 is built from 16 residues. The DNA of the CDR3 is TGTGCCAGCACCCTCGAGGCCCCGGCTGTCCTCGGTGAGCAGTTCTTC. Its translation: CASTLEAPAVLGEQFF.

The V gene is TRBV5-4, the J gene TRBJ2-1, with D perhaps TRBD2 (5 bases). CDR3 length: 15 amino acids. The ends were cut back, 2 bases at V and 6 bases at J, with 15 bases in the middle. CDR1 and CDR2 (germline): SGHNT, YYREEE (reference sequence). This CDR3 is CASSFPGIPGNEQFF. The DNA for the CDR3 is TGTGCCAGCAGCTTTCCCGGGATTCCGGGCAATGAGCAGTTCTTC.

The V gene is TRBV5-5, the J gene TRBJ2-3, with a possible D match to TRBD1 (6 bases). The CDR3 has 14 residues. Per the germline V gene, CDR1 is SGHKS and CDR2 is YYEKEE (reference sequence). V dropped 5 bases and J dropped 0 bases, with 10 bases sitting between them. The CDR3 region is CASRRQESTDTQYF. The CDR3 region has the DNA TGTGCCAGCAGGCGACAGGAAAGCACAGATACGCAGTATTTT.

This clone has a handful of counts. This chain links TRBV29-1 with TRBJ2-7, with D perhaps matching TRBD1 (6 bases). Germline-derived CDR1 and CDR2 are SQVTM and ANQGSEA. There are 15 residues in the CDR3. Deletions cut 5 bases from V and 2 bases from J, with 19 bases between. This CDR3 is CSVRGERTAPYEQYF. The CDR3 coding sequence is TGCAGCGTTCGGGGAGAGAGGACAGCCCCCTACGAGCAGTACTTC.

The rearrangement uses TRBV5-4 and TRBJ1-6, with D possibly TRBD1 on 6 matching bases. V was shortened by 1 base and J by 10 bases, with 12 bases between the two germline ends. CDR3 length equals 14 residues. From germline, CDR1 is SGHNT and CDR2 YYREEE (reference sequence). CDR3 DNA sequence: TGTGCCAGCAGCTTGCCAGGGGAACGATCACCCCTCCACTTT. It encodes CASSLPGERSPLHF.